These 14 T cell receptor beta chains came from one sample sequenced in a study of blood T cell repertoires in COVID-19. Here immunoSEQ multiplex PCR was the method, and the copy in TCRdb shows in-frame clones only, minus some. The sample includes approximately 52,000 clones, over 75% of them seen just once. Material for sequencing was peripheral blood. These receptor sequences come from a human donor in a cohort sampled during active COVID-19.

The rearrangement joins TRBV7-6 to TRBJ2-2; TRBD2 matches 14 bases. Germline assignment: CDR1 SGHVS and CDR2 FNYEAQ. J was trimmed by 7 bases and V by 5 bases; bases with no gene match: 6. This CDR3 region has 16 residues. CDR3 amino acids: CASSQSGLAGDGELFF. CDR3 DNA: TGTGCCAGCAGCCAATCGGGACTAGCGGGAGACGGGGAGCTGTTTTTT.

This chain uses TRBV6-5 with TRBJ1-1; D unresolved. In germline, CDR1 is MNHEY, CDR2 SVGAGI. CDR3 length: 14 residues. V was pared by 8 bases and J by 0 bases, with 13 bases between. CDR3 sequence reads: CASRKRPLNTEAFF. The CDR3 DNA sequence: TGTGCCAGCCGTAAGAGGCCCCTGAACACTGAAGCTTTCTTT.

The V and J genes are TRBV11-3 and TRBJ2-3; 12 positions agree with TRBD2. The CDR3 is 17 amino acids. Germline CDR1 is SGHNT and CDR2 is YENEEA. J gave up 5 bases and V 5 bases, and 11 bases lay outside the gene matches. CDR3: CASSARLAGEGVDTQYF. CDR3 nucleotides: TGTGCCAGCAGCGCCCGACTAGCGGGGGAGGGTGTAGATACGCAGTATTTT. The whole variable domain, remainder taken from reference TRBV11-3 and TRBJ2-3, is EAGVVQSPRYKIIEKKQPVAFWCNPISGHNTLYWYLQNLGQGPELLIRYENEEAVDDSQLPKDRFSAERLKGVDSTLKIQPAELGDSAVYLCASSARLAGEGVDTQYFGPGTRLTVL.

This clone showed up just a few times. The chain links TRBV28 to TRBJ1-6; possible D gene TRBD1, 5 bases. The CDR3 has 15 amino acids. Germline V CDR1 and CDR2: MDHEN, SYDVKM. Trimming removed 1 base from V and 10 bases from J, with 14 bases in between. CDR3 sequence reads: CASSLSVRAGSPLHF. CDR3 DNA: TGTGCCAGCAGTTTATCGGTCAGGGCAGGGTCACCCCTCCACTTT.

This chain joins TRBV9 and TRBJ2-7, with 12 bases lining up with TRBD1. Trimming cost V 3 bases and J 4 bases; bases outside gene matches: 2. Germline V lookup: CDR1 SGDLS, CDR2 YYNGEE. This CDR3 contains 14 residues. CDR3 region: CASSEGQGAYEQYF. DNA of the CDR3: TGTGCCAGCAGCGAGGGACAGGGGGCTTACGAGCAGTACTTC.

The chain joins TRBV29-1 to TRBJ2-5, with D perhaps TRBD2 (6 bases). The CDR3 contains 14 residues. The germline gives CDR1 SQVTM, CDR2 ANQGSEA. The V end was cut by 1 base, the J end by 9 bases, with 18 bases between. In DNA form, the CDR3 reads TGCAGCGTTGAAGGGGGACTTCAGGGTGGGGCCCAGTACTTC. Its translation: CSVEGGLQGGAQYF. The whole variable domain, filled in from reference TRBV29-1 and TRBJ2-5, reads SAVISQKPSRDICQRGTSLTIQCQVDSQVTMMFWYRQQPGQSLTLIATANQGSEATYESGFVIDKFPISRPNLTFSTLTVSNMSPEDSSIYLCSVEGGLQGGAQYFGPGTRLLVL.

This chain uses TRBV2 with TRBJ2-5; D remains ambiguous. Trimming took 6 bases from V and 3 from J, leaving 11 bases between them. CDR3 length: 13 amino acids. The germline CDR1 and CDR2 sequences are SNHLY and FYNNEI. CDR3 region: CASSPSIEETQYF. The CDR3 nucleotides are TGTGCCAGCAGCCCAAGCATCGAAGAGACCCAGTACTTC. The complete variable domain, with remaining parts taken from reference TRBV2 and TRBJ2-5, reads EPEVTQTPSHQVTQMGQEVILRCVPISNHLYFYWYRQILGQKVEFLVSFYNNEISEKSEIFDDQFSVERPDGSNFTLKIRSTKLEDSAMYFCASSPSIEETQYFGPGTRLLVL.

The chain uses TRBV2 and TRBJ1-2; a weak D match, TRBD1 (5 bases). Germline CDR1 SNHLY, CDR2 FYNNEI. V lost 5 bases, J lost 3 bases, and 13 bases lay in between. This CDR3 comprises 14 residues. CDR3 sequence reads: CASSWTYLDYGYTF. The DNA of the CDR3 is TGTGCCAGCAGTTGGACATATTTGGACTATGGCTACACCTTC.

The chain carries TRBV5-1 and TRBJ1-6, with D perhaps TRBD1 (5 bases). The V end was cut by 1 base, the J end by 5 bases, with 13 bases between. Germline CDR1 and CDR2: SGHRS and YFSETQ. The CDR3 is made up of 16 amino acids. The CDR3 nucleotides read TGCGCCAGCAGCTTGTACGGGGGGAGAGATAATTCACCCCTCCACTTT. Translated, it gives CASSLYGGRDNSPLHF. The whole variable domain, remainder taken from reference TRBV5-1 and TRBJ1-6, is KAGVTQTPRYLIKTRGQQVTLSCSPISGHRSVSWYQQTPGQGLQFLFEYFSETQRNKGNFPGRFSGRQFSNSRSEMNVSTLELGDSALYLCASSLYGGRDNSPLHFGNGTRLTVT.

This clone was found many times. The chain is built from TRBV5-8 and TRBJ2-2, with a weak D call TRBD1 (5 bases). Germline V gene sequence: CDR1 SGHTS, CDR2 YDEGEE. The V gene lost 5 bases and the J gene lost 0 bases, with 17 bases spanning the gap. The CDR3 runs to 17 residues. The CDR3: CASSRRQSYSNTGELFF. For the CDR3, the DNA is TGTGCCAGCAGTCGGAGACAGAGCTACTCGAACACCGGGGAGCTGTTTTTT.

The rearrangement links TRBV27 to TRBJ2-7, with D possibly TRBD1 on 6 matching bases. V was pared by 6 bases and J by 3 bases, with 15 bases between. The CDR3 has 14 residues. Germline CDR1 and CDR2: MNHEY and SMNVEV (reference sequence). The CDR3 DNA follows: TGTGCCAGCAGCTGGGGGCAGGAGAACTACGAGCAGTACTTC. This sequence encodes CASSWGQENYEQYF.

This clone was detected once. The chain is built from TRBV21-1 and TRBJ1-5; no check of the table's D call, TRBD1, against the DNA was made. TRBV21-1 corresponds to a pseudogene. The CDR3 covers 14 residues. CDR3 sequence reads: CASSTTGVNQPQHF. The CDR3 region has the DNA TGTGCCAGCAGCACGACAGGGGTCAATCAGCCCCAGCATTTT.

The chain uses TRBV19 and TRBJ2-5; TRBD1 agrees at 9 bases. This CDR3 region has 14 residues. Unmatched junction bases numbered 11, after V lost 10 bases and J lost 5 bases. In germline, CDR1 is LNHDA, CDR2 SQIVND (reference sequence). The CDR3 spells CAIRGGQGGETQYF. The CDR3 nucleotides are TGTGCCATCAGAGGGGGACAGGGCGGGGAGACCCAGTACTTC.

CDR3 loop: CASRGTGGYNQPQHF. CDR3 coding DNA: TGTGCCAGCAGAGGGACAGGGGGCTATAATCAGCCCCAGCATTTT. J is TRBJ1-5 and V is TRBV28; 12 bases fit TRBD1. Per germline, CDR1 MDHEN and CDR2 SYDVKM. This CDR3 has 15 residues. V gave up 6 bases and J gave up 4 bases; unmatched junction bases: 4.